The rows below give T cell receptor beta chains drawn from one sample of a study of cytomegalovirus exposure and HLA in healthy donors. Generated by immunoSEQ multiplex PCR, the TCRdb table keeps only in-frame clones and is missing some. The table records around 140,000 clones, roughly three quarters of them present only once. Input material: PBMCs. The receptors derive from a woman aged 55-70 years in good health and CMV-seronegative. The CDR3 runs from the conserved cysteine through the conserved F or W. Fields, in order: D gene, clone size, J gene, V gene, CDR3 protein, CDR3 DNA. D genes are given only for firm matches. Part of the rows lack a size; the others show once, few, many or a class for expanded clones.

>TRBD2|once|TRBJ2-7|TRBV7-9
CASSNGGGYEQYF
TGTGCCAGCAGCAACGGGGGGGGGTACGAGCAGTACTTC
>TRBD2|NA|TRBJ2-1|TRBV5-1
CASSLTSGGAWEQFF
TGCGCCAGCAGCTTAACTAGCGGGGGGGCATGGGAGCAGTTCTTC
>NA|NA|TRBJ1-1|TRBV28
CAIQDLTGVTGEAFF
TGTGCCATCCAGGATTTAACGGGGGTTACTGGGGAAGCTTTCTTT
>TRBD1|NA|TRBJ1-5|TRBV10-3
CAISVSDQGGQPQHF
TGTGCCATCAGTGTATCTGATCAGGGGGGACAGCCCCAGCATTTT
>TRBD2|NA|TRBJ2-5|TRBV10-3
CAISSGGGETQYF
TGTGCCATCAGTAGCGGGGGCGGGGAGACCCAGTACTTC
>TRBD1|NA|TRBJ2-7|TRBV10-1
CASSDFGGTGRYEQYF
TGCGCCAGCAGTGACTTCGGCGGGACAGGCCGTTACGAGCAGTACTTC
>TRBD2|NA|TRBJ2-7|TRBV7-9
CASSLEGLAREQYF
TGTGCCAGCAGCTTAGAGGGACTAGCGAGAGAGCAGTACTTC
>TRBD2|NA|TRBJ2-1|TRBV28
CASSSRWTSGRHNEQFF
TGTGCCAGCAGTTCTCGCTGGACTAGCGGGAGACACAATGAGCAGTTCTTC
>TRBD1|NA|TRBJ2-4|TRBV4-1
CASSQQDRGQNIQYF
TGCGCCAGCAGCCAACAAGACAGGGGGCAAAACATTCAGTACTTC
>NA|once|TRBJ1-2|TRBV6-5
CASSYSPARAYYGYTF
TGTGCCAGCAGTTACTCCCCCGCGAGGGCTTACTATGGCTACACCTTC
>TRBD1|NA|TRBJ1-2|TRBV9
CASSGDRDRGRLDGYTF
TGTGCCAGCAGCGGAGACCGGGACAGGGGGCGGTTGGATGGCTACACCTTC
>NA|NA|TRBJ2-5|TRBV9
CASSPRGARGETQYF
TGTGCCAGCAGCCCCAGGGGGGCACGTGGAGAGACCCAGTACTTC
>TRBD2|NA|TRBJ2-3|TRBV28
CASSLSFGGAGDTQYF
TGTGCCAGCAGTTTATCCTTCGGGGGGGCTGGAGATACGCAGTATTTT
>TRBD2|NA|TRBJ2-1|TRBV27
CASSTPGLAGGRNEQFF
TGTGCCAGCAGTACCCCGGGACTAGCGGGGGGGCGTAATGAGCAGTTCTTC
>NA|NA|TRBJ1-5|TRBV27
CASSRDRLSNQPQHF
TGTGCCAGCAGCCGAGACAGGCTCAGCAATCAGCCCCAGCATTTT
>NA|NA|TRBJ2-1|TRBV14
CASSQAFGSYNEQFF
TGTGCCAGCAGCCAAGCCTTCGGCTCCTACAATGAGCAGTTCTTC
>NA|once|TRBJ2-5|TRBV20-1
CSATSEETQYF
TGCAGTGCTACATCCGAGGAGACCCAGTACTTC
>TRBD1|NA|TRBJ2-3|TRBV2
CASRPGTASDTQYF
TGTGCCAGCCGGCCGGGGACAGCATCAGATACGCAGTATTTT
>NA|NA|TRBJ2-5|TRBV27
CASSFKVRETQYF
TGTGCCAGCAGTTTTAAGGTGCGGGAGACCCAGTACTTC
>TRBD1|NA|TRBJ1-5|TRBV19
CASRMGQVGQPQHF
TGTGCCAGTAGGATGGGACAGGTTGGCCAGCCCCAGCATTTT
>NA|NA|TRBJ1-5|TRBV19
CASRGGVTEDSNQPQHF
TGTGCCAGCCGGGGGGGGGTGACCGAAGATAGCAATCAGCCCCAGCATTTT
>NA|NA|TRBJ1-5|TRBV28
CASSPHASNQPQHF
TGTGCCAGCAGCCCACACGCTAGCAATCAGCCCCAGCATTTT
>TRBD1|NA|TRBJ2-5|TRBV5-6
CASSLQGIETQYF
TGTGCCAGCAGCTTACAGGGGATAGAGACCCAGTACTTC
>TRBD1|NA|TRBJ2-7|TRBV11-2
CASSFIYEGASEQYF
TGTGCCAGCAGCTTCATTTATGAGGGGGCGTCCGAGCAGTACTTC
>TRBD2|NA|TRBJ2-1|TRBV5-1
CASSPGGSGNGFF
TGCGCCAGCAGCCCGGGGGGGAGCGGGAATGGGTTCTTC
>NA|NA|TRBJ2-5|TRBV18
CASSPWRVEVETQYF
TGTGCCAGCTCACCATGGCGGGTAGAGGTAGAGACCCAGTACTTC
>TRBD2|NA|TRBJ2-7|TRBV19
CASSKREGLSYEQYF
TGTGCCAGTAGTAAGCGGGAAGGGCTCTCCTACGAGCAGTACTTC
>TRBD2|NA|TRBJ2-7|TRBV11-2
CASSLAGGSYEQYF
TGTGCCAGCAGCTTAGCGGGAGGATCCTACGAGCAGTACTTC
>NA|NA|TRBJ1-1|TRBV10-3
CAISDHGQGTEAFF
TGTGCCATCAGTGACCACGGGCAGGGCACTGAAGCTTTCTTT
>TRBD1|NA|TRBJ2-5|TRBV6-5
CASSRTGTGGETQYF
TGTGCCAGCAGCCGAACCGGGACAGGGGGAGAGACCCAGTACTTC
>NA|few|TRBJ2-5|TRBV5-1
CASSLGRVETQYF
TGCGCCAGCAGCTTGGGCAGGGTGGAGACCCAGTACTTC
>NA|NA|TRBJ1-5|TRBV7-2
CASSPGRRVDQPQHF
TGTGCCAGCAGCCCCGGCCGGCGGGTAGATCAGCCCCAGCATTTT
>TRBD1|NA|TRBJ1-4|TRBV28
CASSFLDGQGGKLFF
TGTGCCAGCAGTTTTCTGGATGGACAGGGGGGAAAACTGTTTTTT
>TRBD1|NA|TRBJ2-3|TRBV7-3
CASSLRGTGARDTQYF
TGTGCCAGCAGCCTAAGAGGGACAGGGGCAAGAGATACGCAGTATTTT
>TRBD1|once|TRBJ2-7|TRBV28
CASKPLGQGGSYEQYF
TGTGCCAGCAAACCACTAGGACAGGGGGGCTCCTACGAGCAGTACTTC
>TRBD1|NA|TRBJ1-1|TRBV6-1
CASSVWGQGAMGAFF
TGTGCCAGCAGTGTGTGGGGACAGGGGGCCATGGGAGCTTTCTTT
>TRBD2|NA|TRBJ2-1|TRBV5-1
CASRQASSGGNEQFF
TGCGCCAGCAGGCAGGCGTCTAGCGGTGGGAATGAGCAGTTCTTC
>TRBD1|NA|TRBJ1-5|TRBV7-9
CASSLGQGAGQPQHF
TGTGCCAGCAGCCTGGGACAGGGGGCAGGTCAGCCCCAGCATTTT
>TRBD1|NA|TRBJ2-7|TRBV28
CASSLVGLGQQTYEQYF
TGTGCCAGCAGTCTGGTCGGACTGGGACAGCAAACCTACGAGCAGTACTTC
>NA|once|TRBJ2-3|TRBV11-2
CASSLVGSGSTDTQYF
TGTGCCAGCAGCTTAGTCGGAAGCGGGAGCACAGATACGCAGTATTTT
>TRBD2|NA|TRBJ2-7|TRBV28
CASSGGLRYEQYF
TGTGCCAGTAGCGGGGGCCTAAGATACGAGCAGTACTTC
>NA|few|TRBJ1-4|TRBV19
CASGSGQTNEKLFF
TGTGCCAGTGGCTCGGGACAAACGAATGAAAAACTGTTTTTT
>NA|few|TRBJ2-5|TRBV6-1
CASSEKTGSQETQYF
TGTGCCAGCAGTGAAAAGACAGGTAGCCAAGAGACCCAGTACTTC
>NA|NA|TRBJ2-1|TRBV19
CASSTLAGYNEQFF
TGTGCCAGTAGCACACTAGCAGGTTACAATGAGCAGTTCTTC
>TRBD1|NA|TRBJ1-5|TRBV7-6
CASSSGTGGVQPQHF
TGTGCCAGCAGCTCTGGGACAGGGGGAGTCCAGCCCCAGCATTTT